The following is a T cell receptor (beta chain) sequence with its context. The record originates from a study of blood T cell repertoires in COVID-19. The repertoire was sequenced with immunoSEQ multiplex PCR; TCRdb's copy has only in-frame clones and lacks some. The repertoire holds 190,000 or so clones, with around nine tenths as singletons. The length of the CDR3 is 17 residues. The germline gives CDR1 MDHEN, CDR2 SYDVKM. Deletions cut 7 bases from V and 3 bases from J, with 23 bases between. This clonotype originated in a man aged 40-49 years with active or convalescent COVID-19. This chain joins TRBV28 and TRBJ2-3, with D maybe TRBD2 (6 bases). The sample comprised peripheral blood. The CDR3 DNA is TGTGCCAGCACCCCATCCGGGGCGCGGGGTCGGACAGATACGCAGTATTTT. Protein sequence: CASTPSGARGRTDTQYF. Complete variable domain (other parts from reference TRBV28 and TRBJ2-3): DVKVTQSSRYLVKRTGEKVFLECVQDMDHENMFWYRQDPGLGLRLIYFSYDVKMKEKGDIPEGYSVSREKKERFSLILESASTNQTSMYLCASTPSGARGRTDTQYFGPGTRLTVL.